This TCR beta chain emerged from a study of shared clonotypes between healthy human individuals. Produced via immunoSEQ multiplex PCR; TCRdb's table is partial and in-frame only. This table has over 400,000 clones, around 73% appearing once. The trim removed 6 bases at V and 5 bases at J, leaving 6 bases unmatched. The CDR3 has 14 residues. The germline V gene encodes CDR1 SNHLY and CDR2 FYNNEI. The genes are TRBV2 and TRBJ2-7; 11 nucleotides line up with TRBD1. Sequences were obtained from PBMCs. This clonotype originated in a woman aged 35 to 49 in good health. Some clones in this sample may be carry-over from other donors' samples. The CDR3 DNA reads TGTGCCAGCAGGCTGGACAGGGGGCTGAACGAGCAGTACTTC. Its protein is CASRLDRGLNEQYF. The full variable domain, in which reference TRBV2 and TRBJ2-7 provide the parts outside the CDR3, is EPEVTQTPSHQVTQMGQEVILRCVPISNHLYFYWYRQILGQKVEFLVSFYNNEISEKSEIFDDQFSVERPDGSNFTLKIRSTKLEDSAMYFCASRLDRGLNEQYFGPGTRLTVT.